Sequencing of this T cell receptor beta chain was carried out in a study of cytomegalovirus exposure and HLA in healthy donors. Study summary: The platform used for the 120 validation repertoires matched that of the 666 first-cohort repertoires, a later analysis reported. Study-wide results and caveats: The investigators catalogued some 150 TCR beta chains as cytomegalovirus-associated. Reports credit the classifier with highly specific, highly sensitive diagnosis of cytomegalovirus status.

Concerning this clone itself: No antigen is known for it.

This CDR3 region has 15 residues. Libraries were prepared by immunoSEQ multiplex PCR; TCRdb keeps only in-frame clonotypes and omits some of them. The sample shows fewer than 250,000 clones, roughly 84% of them seen only once. The chain uses TRBV12-2 and TRBJ2-7; TRBD1, the table's D call, lacks a check against the DNA. TRBV12-2 is listed as a pseudogene. Specimen: PBMCs. The receptor was isolated from a woman aged 18 to 35 in good health and CMV-seropositive. DNA for the CDR3: TGTGCAAGTCGCCCCGAGGGACAGGGTTCCTACGAGCAGTACTTC. Translated, it gives CASRPEGQGSYEQYF.